This T cell receptor beta chain derives from a study of blood T cell repertoires in COVID-19. Cohorts were based on clinical histories the participants reported. This CDR3 region has 17 residues. V gave up 3 bases and J gave up 3 bases; unmatched junction bases: 6. The germline V gene encodes CDR1 KGHSH and CDR2 LQKENI. In the study's own analysis: Amplification of reference gene primers was used by the study to estimate nucleated cell counts. TCRdb keeps only in-frame clones here, not all; method: immunoSEQ multiplex PCR. V, J and clone size were drawn from that table, and D and trimming were deduced from the DNA. This table holds 200,000 to 300,000 clones, around 88% found once.

This clonotype was obtained from a woman aged 40 to 55 with acute COVID-19. V and J are TRBV18 and TRBJ2-3; the match to TRBD2 covers 13 bases. The sample taken for sequencing was PBMCs or T cells enriched from blood (not recorded which). The CDR3 DNA is TGTGCCAGCTCACCCCGACTAGCGGGAGGATGGACAGATACGCAGTATTTT. Protein product: CASSPRLAGGWTDTQYF.